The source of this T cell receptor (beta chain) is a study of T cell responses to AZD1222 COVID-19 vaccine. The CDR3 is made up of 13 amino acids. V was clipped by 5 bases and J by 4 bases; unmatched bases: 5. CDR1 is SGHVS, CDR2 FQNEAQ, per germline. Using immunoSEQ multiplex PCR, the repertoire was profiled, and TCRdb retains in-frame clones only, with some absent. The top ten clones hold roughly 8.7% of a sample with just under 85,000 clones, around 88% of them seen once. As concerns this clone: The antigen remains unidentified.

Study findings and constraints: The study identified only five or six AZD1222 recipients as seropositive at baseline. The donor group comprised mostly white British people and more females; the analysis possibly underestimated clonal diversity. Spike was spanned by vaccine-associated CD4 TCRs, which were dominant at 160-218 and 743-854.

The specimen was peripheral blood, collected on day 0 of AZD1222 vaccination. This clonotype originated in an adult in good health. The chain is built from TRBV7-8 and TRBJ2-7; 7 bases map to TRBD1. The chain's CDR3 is CASSQDRIYEQYF. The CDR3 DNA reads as TGTGCCAGCAGCCAGGACAGGATATACGAGCAGTACTTC.